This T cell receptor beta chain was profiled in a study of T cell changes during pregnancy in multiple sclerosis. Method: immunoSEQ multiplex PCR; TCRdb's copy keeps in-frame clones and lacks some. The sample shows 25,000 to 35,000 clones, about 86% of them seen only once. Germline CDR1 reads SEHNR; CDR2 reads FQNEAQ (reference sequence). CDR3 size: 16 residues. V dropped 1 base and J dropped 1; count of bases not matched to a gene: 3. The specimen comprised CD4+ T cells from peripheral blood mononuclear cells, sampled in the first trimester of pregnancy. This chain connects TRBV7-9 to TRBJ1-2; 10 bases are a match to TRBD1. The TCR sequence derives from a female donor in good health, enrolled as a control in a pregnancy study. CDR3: CASSLGGQGYNYGYTF. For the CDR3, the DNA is TGTGCCAGCAGCTTAGGGGGACAGGGGTATAACTATGGCTACACCTTC.